This TCR beta chain was found in a study of radiation and T cells in renal cell carcinoma. The CDR3 extends over 17 amino acids. Per germline, CDR1 SEHNR and CDR2 FQNEAQ (reference sequence). V was pared by 0 bases and J by 7 bases, with 13 bases of the junction left unmatched. This table comes from immunoSEQ multiplex PCR, and its TCRdb copy is limited to in-frame clones, with some not included. Here the sample spans around 20,000 clones, about 60% being singletons. As to treatment: treatment-naive control, cytoreductive nephrectomy. Sequences were derived from tumor tissue, sampled from a patient whose treatment was nephrectomy without radiotherapy. The rearrangement joins TRBV7-9 to TRBJ2-7; 9 bases align to TRBD2. The TCR was taken from a man aged 45-60 years with renal cell carcinoma. For the CDR3, the DNA is TGTGCCAGCAGCTTAGCCGTAATAGCGGGAGAAAGAGGTGAGCAGTACTTC. It codes for CASSLAVIAGERGEQYF.